What follows are 3 T cell receptor beta chains derived from one specimen sequenced in a study of identical twins. A single record per CDR3 protein comes from TCRdb applying MiXCR to the 5' RACE reads. The data hold roughly 1,500,000 distinct CDR3 sequences, with around 29% observed a single time. The sample was cord blood. The source is a newborn girl in good health.

The rearrangement joins TRBV27 to TRBJ1-1; D is ambiguous. The CDR3 consists of 14 residues. V was clipped by 4 bases and J by 6 bases, with 15 bases between them. CDR1 MNHEY and CDR2 SMNVEV come from the germline V gene (reference sequence). The CDR3: CASSSGFEVAEAFF. DNA for the CDR3: TGTGCCAGCAGTTCCGGGTTTGAAGTGGCTGAAGCTTTCTTT.

This clonotype occurred a few times. CDR3 coding DNA: TGTGCCAGCAGTTACTTCCGGACTGGCCCAAATGAGCAGTTCTTC. Residues: CASSYFRTGPNEQFF. The rearrangement uses TRBV6-2 or TRBV6-3 and TRBJ2-1; a possible D gene is TRBD2 (5 bases). The V gene lost 1 base and the J gene lost 7 bases, with 14 bases spanning the gap. CDR3 size: 15 residues. The germline V gene has CDR1 MNHEY and CDR2 SVGEGT.

Comment on this clonotype: A much larger clone lies a single base off, so this may be a read error. J is TRBJ2-7 and V is TRBV6-5, with a tentative D call TRBD2 (5 bases). The CDR3 has 15 residues. Germline V gene data show CDR1 as MNHEY and CDR2 as SVGAGI. CDR3 protein: CASSYGPGLSYGQYF. Written as DNA, the CDR3 is TGTGCCAGCAGTTACGGACCGGGGTTGAGCTACGGGCAGTACTTC.